One sample yielded the 2 T cell receptor beta chains listed below, sequenced in a study of CD8+ T cells in alopecia areata. After isolation, RNA underwent reverse transcription to generate cDNA as the sequencing template. TCRdb's table, derived via immunoSEQ multiplex PCR, lists solely in-frame clones and lacks some. The data hold 120,000 to 150,000 clones, with 62% observed a single time. Sequencing used CD8+ T cells sorted from blood. The receptor source for this set is a human donor in good health.

The V and J genes are TRBV11-2 and TRBJ2-2; D remains ambiguous. This CDR3 region has 12 residues. The germline gives CDR1 SGHAT, CDR2 FQNNGV. Trimming took off 2 bases at V and 6 bases at J, with 4 bases between the two ends. CDR3: CASSLSAGELFF. The CDR3 coding sequence is TGTGCCAGCAGCTTATCCGCCGGGGAGCTGTTTTTT. Drawing the rest from reference TRBV11-2 and TRBJ2-2, the complete variable domain is EAGVAQSPRYKIIEKRQSVAFWCNPISGHATLYWYQQILGQGPKLLIQFQNNGVVDDSQLPKDRFSAERLKGVDSTLKIQPAKLEDSAVYLCASSLSAGELFFGEGSRLTVL.

This clone turned up a few times. DNA of the CDR3: TGTGCCTGGAGTATTGGGGGATACGAGCAGTACTTC. Encoded protein: CAWSIGGYEQYF. The V call is TRBV30, the J call TRBJ2-7; D possibly matches TRBD1 or TRBD2 (5 bases each). V was clipped by 2 bases and J by 4 bases, with 9 bases between them. Germline V CDR1 and CDR2: GTSNPN, SVGIG (reference sequence). The CDR3 sequence is 12 residues long.